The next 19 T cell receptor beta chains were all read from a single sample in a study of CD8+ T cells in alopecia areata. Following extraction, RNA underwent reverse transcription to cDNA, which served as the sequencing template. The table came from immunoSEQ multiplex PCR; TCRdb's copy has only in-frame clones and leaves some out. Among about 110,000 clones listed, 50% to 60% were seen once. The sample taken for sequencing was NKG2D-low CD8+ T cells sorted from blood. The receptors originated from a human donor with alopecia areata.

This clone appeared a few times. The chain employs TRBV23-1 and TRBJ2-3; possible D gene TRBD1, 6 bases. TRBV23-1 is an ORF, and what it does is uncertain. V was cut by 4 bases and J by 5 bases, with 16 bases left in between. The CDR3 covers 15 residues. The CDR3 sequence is CASSPTGNHEDTQYF. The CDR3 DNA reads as TGCGCCAGCAGTCCTACAGGGAATCACGAAGATACGCAGTATTTT.

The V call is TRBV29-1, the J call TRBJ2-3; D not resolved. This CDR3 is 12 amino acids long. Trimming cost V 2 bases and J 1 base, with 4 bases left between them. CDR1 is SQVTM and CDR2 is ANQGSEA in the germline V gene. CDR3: CSVEPGTDTQYF. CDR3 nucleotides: TGCAGCGTTGAACCCGGCACAGATACGCAGTATTTT.

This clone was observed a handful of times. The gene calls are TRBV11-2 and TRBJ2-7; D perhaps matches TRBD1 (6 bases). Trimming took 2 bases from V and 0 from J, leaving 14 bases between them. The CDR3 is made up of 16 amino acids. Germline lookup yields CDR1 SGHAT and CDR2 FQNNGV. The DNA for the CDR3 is TGTGCCAGCAGCTTATCCCTCGGGACATACTCCTACGAGCAGTACTTC. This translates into CASSLSLGTYSYEQYF.

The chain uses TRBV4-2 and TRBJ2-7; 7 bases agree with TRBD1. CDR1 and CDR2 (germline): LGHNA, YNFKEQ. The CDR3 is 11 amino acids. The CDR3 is CASGQSYEQYF. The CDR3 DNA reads TGTGCGTCGGGACAGTCCTACGAGCAGTACTTC.

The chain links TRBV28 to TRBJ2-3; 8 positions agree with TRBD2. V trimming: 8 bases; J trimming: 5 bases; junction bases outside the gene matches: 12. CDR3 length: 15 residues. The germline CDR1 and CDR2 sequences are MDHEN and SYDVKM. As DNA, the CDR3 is TGTGCCAGCCGCCTGATGGGACTAGATGGAGATACGCAGTATTTT. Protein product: CASRLMGLDGDTQYF.

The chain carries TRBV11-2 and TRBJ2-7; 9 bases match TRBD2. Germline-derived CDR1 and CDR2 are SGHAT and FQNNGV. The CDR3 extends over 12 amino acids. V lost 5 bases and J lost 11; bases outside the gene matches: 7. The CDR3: CASSQTSGYKYF. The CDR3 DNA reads TGTGCCAGCAGCCAAACTAGCGGGTATAAGTACTTC.

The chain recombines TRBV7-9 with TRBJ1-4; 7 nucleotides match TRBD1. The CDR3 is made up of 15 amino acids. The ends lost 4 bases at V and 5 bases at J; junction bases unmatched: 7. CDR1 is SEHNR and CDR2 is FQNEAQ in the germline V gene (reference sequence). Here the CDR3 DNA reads TGTGCCAGCAGCTGGAGCGGGACAGACAATGAAAAACTGTTTTTT. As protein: CASSWSGTDNEKLFF.

The CDR3 nucleotides read TGTGCTAGTGGCTTTTCCATGCGCTCAGGGATCCCTGAAGCTTTCTTT. It translates to CASGFSMRSGIPEAFF. V gene TRBV12-5 combines with J gene TRBJ1-1; a possible D gene is TRBD1 (5 bases). This CDR3 is built from 16 residues. V dropped 6 bases and J dropped 6 bases, with 23 bases sitting between them. Germline V gene lookup returns CDR1 LGHNT and CDR2 FRNRAP.

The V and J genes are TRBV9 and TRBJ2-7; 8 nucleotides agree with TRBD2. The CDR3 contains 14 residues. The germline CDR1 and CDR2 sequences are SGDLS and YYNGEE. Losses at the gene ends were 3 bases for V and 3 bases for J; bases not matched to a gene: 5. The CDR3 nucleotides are TGTGCCAGCAGCGCGGGACTAGGAGACTACGAGCAGTACTTC. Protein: CASSAGLGDYEQYF.

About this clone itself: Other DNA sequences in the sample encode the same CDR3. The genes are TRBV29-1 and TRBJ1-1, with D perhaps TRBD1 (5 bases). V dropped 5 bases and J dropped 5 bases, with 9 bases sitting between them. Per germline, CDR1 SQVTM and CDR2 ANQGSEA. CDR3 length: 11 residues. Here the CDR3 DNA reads TGCAGCGTTCCCGGGGGGACTGAAGCTTTCTTT. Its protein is CSVPGGTEAFF.

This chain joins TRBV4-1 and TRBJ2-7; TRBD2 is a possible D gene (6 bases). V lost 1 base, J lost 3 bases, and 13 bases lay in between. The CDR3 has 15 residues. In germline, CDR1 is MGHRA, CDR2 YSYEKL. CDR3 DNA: TGCGCCAGCAGCCAAGGAGGGATTAGCGGCTACGAGCAGTACTTC. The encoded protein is CASSQGGISGYEQYF.

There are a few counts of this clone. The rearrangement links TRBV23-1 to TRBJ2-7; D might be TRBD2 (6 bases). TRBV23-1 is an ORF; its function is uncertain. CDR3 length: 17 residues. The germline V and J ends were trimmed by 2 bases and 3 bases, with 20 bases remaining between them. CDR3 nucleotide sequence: TGCGCCAGCAGTCAAACGCCCCGGGACTGGCATAGCTACGAGCAGTACTTC. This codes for CASSQTPRDWHSYEQYF.

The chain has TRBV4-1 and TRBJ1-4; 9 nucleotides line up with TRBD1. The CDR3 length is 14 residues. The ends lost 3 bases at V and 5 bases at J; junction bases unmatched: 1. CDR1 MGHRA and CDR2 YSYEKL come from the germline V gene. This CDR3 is CASSHGTGNEKLFF. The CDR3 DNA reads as TGCGCCAGCAGCCATGGGACAGGGAATGAAAAACTGTTTTTT.

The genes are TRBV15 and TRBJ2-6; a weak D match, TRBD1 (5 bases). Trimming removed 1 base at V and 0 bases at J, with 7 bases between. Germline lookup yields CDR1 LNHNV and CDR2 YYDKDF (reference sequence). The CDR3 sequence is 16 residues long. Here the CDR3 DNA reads TGTGCCACCAGCAGAGGACAGTACTCTGGGGCCAACGTCCTGACTTTC. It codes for CATSRGQYSGANVLTF. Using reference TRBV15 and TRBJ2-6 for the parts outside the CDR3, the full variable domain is DAMVIQNPRYQVTQFGKPVTLSCSQTLNHNVMYWYQQKSSQAPKLLFHYYDKDFNNEADTPDNFQSRRPNTSFCFLDIRSPGLGDTAMYLCATSRGQYSGANVLTFGAGSRLTVL.

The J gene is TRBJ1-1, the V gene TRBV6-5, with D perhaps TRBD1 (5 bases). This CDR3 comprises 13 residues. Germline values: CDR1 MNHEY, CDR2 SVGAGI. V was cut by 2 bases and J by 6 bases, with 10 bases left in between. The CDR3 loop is CASSYASGPEAFF. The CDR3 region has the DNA TGTGCCAGCAGTTACGCATCAGGGCCTGAAGCTTTCTTT.

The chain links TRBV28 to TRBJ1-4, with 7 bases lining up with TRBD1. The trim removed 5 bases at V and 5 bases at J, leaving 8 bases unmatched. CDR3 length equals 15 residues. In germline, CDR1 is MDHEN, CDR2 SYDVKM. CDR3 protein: CASSNQDRLNEKLFF. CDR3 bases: TGTGCCAGCAGTAACCAGGACAGGCTAAATGAAAAACTGTTTTTT.

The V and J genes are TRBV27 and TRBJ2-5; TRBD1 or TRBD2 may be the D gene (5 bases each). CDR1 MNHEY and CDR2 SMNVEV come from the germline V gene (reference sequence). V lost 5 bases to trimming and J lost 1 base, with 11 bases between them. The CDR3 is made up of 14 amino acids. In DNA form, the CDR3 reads TGTGCCAGCAGTAAAGTGGGGACCCAAGAGACCCAGTACTTC. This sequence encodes CASSKVGTQETQYF.

The CDR3 DNA follows: TGTGCCAGCAGTGATACGGGAGAGCAGTTCTTC. This sequence encodes CASSDTGEQFF. The chain recombines TRBV6-1 with TRBJ2-1; D perhaps matches TRBD2 (5 bases). V was shortened by 3 bases and J by 10 bases, with 7 bases between the two germline ends. Germline CDR1 MNHNS, CDR2 SASEGT. The CDR3 has 11 residues.

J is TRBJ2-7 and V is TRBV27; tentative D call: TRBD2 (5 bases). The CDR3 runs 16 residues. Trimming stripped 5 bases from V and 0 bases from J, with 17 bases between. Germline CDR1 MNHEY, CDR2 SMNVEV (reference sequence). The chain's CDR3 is CASSTKEDHTSYEQYF. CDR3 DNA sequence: TGTGCCAGCAGTACCAAGGAGGACCACACCTCCTACGAGCAGTACTTC.